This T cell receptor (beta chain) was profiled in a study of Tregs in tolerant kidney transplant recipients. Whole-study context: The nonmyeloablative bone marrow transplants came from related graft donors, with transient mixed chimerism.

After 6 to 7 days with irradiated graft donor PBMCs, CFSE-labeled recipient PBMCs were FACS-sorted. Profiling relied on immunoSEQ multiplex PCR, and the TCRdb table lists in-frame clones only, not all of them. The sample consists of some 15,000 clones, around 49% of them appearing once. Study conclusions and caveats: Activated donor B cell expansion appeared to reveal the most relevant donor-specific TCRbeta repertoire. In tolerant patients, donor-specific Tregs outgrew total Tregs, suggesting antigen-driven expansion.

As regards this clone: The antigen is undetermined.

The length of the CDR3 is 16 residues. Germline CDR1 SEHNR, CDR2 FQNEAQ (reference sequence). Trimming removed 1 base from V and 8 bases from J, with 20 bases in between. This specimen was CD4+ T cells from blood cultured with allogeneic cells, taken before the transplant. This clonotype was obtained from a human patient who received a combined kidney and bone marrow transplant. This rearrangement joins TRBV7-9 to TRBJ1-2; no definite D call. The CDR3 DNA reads TGTGCCAGCAGCTTAGGGAGCGATATTCCCTCCCGGGGCTACACCTTC. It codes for CASSLGSDIPSRGYTF.